This TCR beta chain was identified in a study of blood T cells in healthy people across ages. CDR1 and CDR2 from the germline V gene are SEHNR and FQNEAQ (reference sequence). The CDR3 extends over 14 amino acids. Trimming removed 7 bases at V and 1 base at J, with 13 bases between. Through a sample-barcoded 5' primer and a J-beta primer mix, a second PCR was run for roughly 6 to 12 cycles. Each sample yielded at least 2.5 million CDR3-containing paired-end reads. TCRdb itself ran the 5' RACE reads through MiXCR, one entry per CDR3 protein. The data hold roughly 1,800,000 distinct CDR3 sequences, with roughly 50% observed a single time.

The chain combines TRBV7-9 with TRBJ1-1; D perhaps matches TRBD1 (5 bases). The sample taken for sequencing was blood. This receptor was taken from a woman between 40 and 50 years old in good health. In nucleotides, the CDR3 is TGTGCCAGCAATTGGGGGGGTACGAACACTGAAGCTTTCTTT. Its protein product is CASNWGGTNTEAFF.